This T cell receptor (beta chain) was identified in a study of long-term antiretroviral therapy in people with HIV. Study-wide points: Dominance of pre-ART expanded clones persisted, fluctuating and often declining after ART. Relative to control repertoires, HIV repertoires exhibited narrower CDR3 length ranges.

Of note for this clone: As yet, its antigen is unknown.

V was pared by 1 base and J by 0 bases, with 16 bases between. In germline, CDR1 is LGHNT, CDR2 FRNRAP. CDR3 length equals 17 residues. It was version v3.0 of the immunoSEQ assay that was run at survey level. Sequencing of each sample targeted roughly 40,000-55,000 T-cell genomes. Only in-frame clones appear in the TCRdb table, and some are missing; sequencing was by immunoSEQ multiplex PCR. The table has about 40,000 clones, around 83% seen once. V is TRBV12-5 and J is TRBJ2-7; either TRBD1 or TRBD2 may fit D (6 bases each). The specimen was unsorted PBMCs, collected 3.1 years after starting antiretroviral therapy. This TCR was recovered from a woman in her fifties or sixties with HIV. Here the CDR3 DNA reads TGTGCTAGTGGTTTGGCACTAGGGGGGTCGAGCTCCTACGAGCAGTACTTC. Protein product: CASGLALGGSSSYEQYF.